The TCR beta chain under discussion was sequenced for a study of blood T cell repertoires in COVID-19. The table lists this clone with a count of one. CDR3 size: 15 residues. Data came from immunoSEQ multiplex PCR; TCRdb stores just in-frame clones and leaves some out. The sample has some 250,000 clones; over 75% are singletons. The rearrangement joins TRBV12-2 to TRBJ1-2; the D call TRBD1 from the table was never checked on the DNA. TRBV12-2 is a pseudogene. The receptor was isolated from a human donor in a cohort sampled during active COVID-19. Sequenced: peripheral blood. Here the CDR3 DNA reads TGTGCAAGTCGCTCGGGACAGGGGATTATCTATGGCTACACCTTC. Translation: CASRSGQGIIYGYTF.